This T cell receptor beta chain is drawn from a study of blood T cell repertoires in COVID-19. As for the study in general: The United States, Italy and Spain provided the acute and convalescent COVID-19 samples. T cells, B-cell-depleted T cells, or PBMCs provided the cDNA or gDNA that served as material.

Germline values: CDR1 MNHNY, CDR2 SVGAGI (reference sequence). The length of the CDR3 is 13 residues. The V gene lost 8 bases and the J gene lost 2 bases, with 12 bases spanning the gap. In the original workflow: The authors estimated nucleated cell counts from reference gene primer amplification. Produced via immunoSEQ multiplex PCR; TCRdb's table is partial and in-frame only. The DNA gave D and trimming, while V, J and clone size come from that table. The sample carries about 260,000 clones, approximately 90% recorded once. The source material was peripheral blood. The V gene is TRBV6-6, the J gene TRBJ1-2; TRBD1 might be the D (6 bases). This TCR was sampled from a woman in her forties with acute or convalescent COVID-19. CDR3 amino acids: CASGQRANYGYTF. CDR3 DNA sequence: TGTGCCAGCGGACAGAGGGCGAACTATGGCTACACCTTC.